The entry below describes one TCR beta chain. Antigen: not known. Other DNA sequences in this specimen translate into the identical CDR3. Method: immunoSEQ multiplex PCR; TCRdb's copy keeps in-frame clones and lacks some. The sample records around 1.4 million clones, approximately 98.5% being singletons. All participating donors were Caucasian adults from Nashville, Tennessee. This sample is drawn from a study of shared clonotypes between healthy human individuals. The overall study: The donors, two women and three men, were aged 18 to 49. Study-wide results and limits: Sharing of clonotypes among donors was expected to vary with sequencing depth. Between a handful of donors, naive CD4 clonotypes were shared at a level of about 5%.

Germline assignment: CDR1 GTSNPN and CDR2 SVGIG (reference sequence). Trimming removed 3 bases at V and 4 bases at J, with 7 bases between. This CDR3 is 11 amino acids long. The sequencing input was naive CD4+ T cells sorted from blood. Subset in this sample: CD45RA+ positively selected. V is TRBV30 and J is TRBJ2-7; tentatively, D is TRBD2 (6 bases). This receptor was identified in a man aged 30 to 45 in good health. The CDR3 DNA is TGTGCCTGGAGGGGGACTTACGAGCAGTACTTC. Translation: CAWRGTYEQYF.